This T cell receptor beta chain was retrieved from a study of blood T cell repertoires in COVID-19. Study details: COVID-19 samples, acute and convalescent, were from the United States, Italy and Spain. PBMCs, B-cell-depleted T cells, or T cells were the source of the cDNA or gDNA that made up the material.

Germline CDR1 is SGHVS and CDR2 is FNYEAQ. The CDR3 has 16 amino acids. V was clipped by 5 bases and J by 2 bases; unmatched bases: 4. Methods used by the authors: By means of reference gene primer amplification, nucleated cell counts were estimated. TCRdb's copy holds only in-frame clones and misses some; the assay was immunoSEQ multiplex PCR. Clone size and the V and J calls come from that table; the DNA yielded D and trimming. The repertoire holds under 300,000 clones, with approximately 85% as singletons. This chain links TRBV7-6 with TRBJ2-6, with 9 bases that match TRBD1. The sequence was collected from a woman aged 60-70 years with active or convalescent COVID-19. The sample comprised peripheral blood. CDR3 sequence: CASSRDRVPGANVLTF. The CDR3 DNA sequence: TGTGCCAGCAGCAGGGACAGGGTGCCTGGGGCCAACGTCCTGACTTTC.